The clone carrying this T cell receptor beta chain was detected many times. Between the trimmed V and J ends, which lost 6 bases and 0 bases, there was a span of 18 bases. CDR1 is MDHEN, CDR2 SYDVKM, per germline. The CDR3 is 17 amino acids. TCRdb re-analysed the 5' RACE reads in MiXCR, keeping a single row per CDR3 protein. Among about 94,000 distinct CDR3 sequences, about 13% were seen once, and the ten largest hold approximately 2.3%. These data belong to a study of early T cells in non-severe SARS-CoV-2 infection. This clonotype was sampled from an adult who was a healthcare worker with PCR-confirmed SARS-CoV-2 infection or an uninfected control (not recorded which). The sample comprised whole blood. The chain combines TRBV28 with TRBJ1-3; no clear D gene. The CDR3 here is CASSSKDSTASGNTIYF. CDR3 DNA: TGTGCCAGCAGCTCCAAAGACTCGACGGCCTCTGGAAACACCATATATTTT.